Reported below is one T cell receptor beta chain. The antigen is not known. This specimen belongs to a study of PD-1 blockade in classical Hodgkin lymphoma. The repertoire was sequenced with immunoSEQ multiplex PCR; TCRdb's copy has only in-frame clones and lacks some. The table lists approximately 21,000 clones, about two thirds of them singletons, with 4.5% to 7.5% in the top ten. Each patient experienced a relapse that followed autologous stem cell transplantation, and brentuximab vedotin exposure varied. Notes on the study in general: Still unresolved is the cause of the repertoire differences, which may be disease activity or prior therapy. While CD8+ TCR diversity did not rise significantly by C4D1, CD4+ TCR diversity did. Complete responders had baseline diversity similar to newly diagnosed patients.

This CDR3 is 13 amino acids long. The V and J ends lost 7 bases and 7 bases respectively, with 13 bases between them. Germline CDR1 is SNHLY and CDR2 is FYNNEI. The V gene is TRBV2, the J gene TRBJ1-4, with D unclear. This receptor was obtained from a human donor with classical Hodgkin lymphoma. Sequenced here: peripheral blood mononuclear cells (PBMCs), sampled at baseline. The CDR3 reads CASKWAESEKLFF. Here the CDR3 DNA reads TGTGCCAGCAAATGGGCAGAGAGTGAAAAACTGTTTTTT.